This TCR beta chain was found in a study of post-analysis software for immune sequencing data. Looking at the study overall: Relapsing-remitting, secondary progressive and progressive-relapsing forms made up the multiple sclerosis disease courses. General study findings and limits: Significantly lower normalized Chao1 diversity was seen in multiple sclerosis patients than in controls. TRBV segments more frequent in patients than in controls numbered several and included TRBV5-6, TRBV5-1 and TRBV20-1. By F measure, samples from a shared preparation batch strongly co-clustered.

The library was made from cDNA and included unique molecular identifiers. T cells numbering roughly 0.85 to 11 million gave rise to about 540,000 cDNA molecules. MiXCR was run by TCRdb on the PCR reads, yielding one entry per CDR3 protein. The profile shows hundreds of thousands of distinct CDR3 sequences, approximately 50% of them singletons. As to this clonotype: The antigen remains unidentified.

Trimming cost V 1 base and J 4 bases, with 10 bases left between them. Germline CDR1 SGHVS, CDR2 FNYEAQ. CDR3 length: 14 amino acids. Sequencing input: blood. The chain couples TRBV7-6 to TRBJ1-2, with D unclear. The origin of this receptor is a girl aged 10 to 17 with multiple sclerosis. The CDR3 DNA is TGTGCCAGCAGCTTAGATTTAGGCGGCTATGGCTACACCTTC. Residues: CASSLDLGGYGYTF.